Shown below are 7 T cell receptor beta chains from a single sample sequenced in a study of cytomegalovirus exposure and HLA in healthy donors. The study ran its PCR with 60 Vbeta and 13 Jbeta primers. Clones were read by immunoSEQ multiplex PCR, and TCRdb kept only the in-frame ones, dropping some. The sample consists of 160,000 or so clones, about 77% of them appearing once. The sequenced material came from PBMCs. The receptors derive from a man aged 55 to 70 in good health and CMV-seronegative.

The chain carries TRBV19 and TRBJ2-2; D is ambiguous. The CDR3 has 14 residues. Trimming removed 11 bases at V and 4 bases at J, with 17 bases between. The V gene's germline CDR1 is LNHDA and CDR2 SQIVND (reference sequence). Here the CDR3 DNA reads TGTGCCGCGTCGCGACACGCCTTCACCGGGGAGCTGTTTTTT. Encoded protein: CAASRHAFTGELFF.

This chain joins TRBV10-3 and TRBJ1-4, with 8 bases lining up with TRBD1. Losses at the gene ends were 3 bases for V and 4 bases for J; bases not matched to a gene: 4. CDR3 length equals 15 residues. CDR1 and CDR2 (germline): ENHRY, SYGVKD. In nucleotides, the CDR3 is TGTGCCATCAGTGATCCCGGACAGGGTAATGAAAAACTGTTTTTT. It specifies CAISDPGQGNEKLFF.

The rearrangement links TRBV7-2 to TRBJ1-2, with no clear D. CDR3 length: 12 amino acids. Germline CDR1 reads SGHTA; CDR2 reads FQGNSA. Trimming removed 0 bases from V and 5 bases from J, with 4 bases in between. CDR3 DNA: TGTGCCAGCAGCTTAGCGCAGTATGGCTACACCTTC. Translation gives CASSLAQYGYTF.

V gene TRBV7-8 combines with J gene TRBJ2-6; unclear D gene. CDR1 SGHVS and CDR2 FQNEAQ come from the germline V gene. The CDR3 has 18 residues. With 6 bases removed from V and 0 bases from J, the gap between germline ends came to 18 bases. CDR3 sequence (DNA): TGTGCCAGCAGTTCCACGGGTGCCCAAGCCTCTGGGGCCAACGTCCTGACTTTC. It yields the protein CASSSTGAQASGANVLTF.

The chain carries TRBV2 and TRBJ1-2; no reliable D call. Germline values: CDR1 SNHLY, CDR2 FYNNEI. V was trimmed by 2 bases and J by 4 bases, leaving 8 bases between them. CDR3 length: 13 amino acids. The CDR3 spells CASSEKGGYGYTF. In DNA, the CDR3 is TGTGCCAGCAGTGAAAAGGGAGGCTATGGCTACACCTTC.

There are a few counts of this clone. This sequence joins TRBV28 and TRBJ1-1; unclear D gene. The CDR3 has 14 amino acids. With 2 bases removed from V and 3 bases from J, the gap between germline ends came to 10 bases. CDR1 and CDR2 (germline): MDHEN, SYDVKM. CDR3 loop: CASSLITVYTEAFF. The DNA for the CDR3 is TGTGCCAGCAGTTTAATTACGGTTTACACTGAAGCTTTCTTT.

The chain has TRBV7-9 and TRBJ2-6; weak D call: TRBD2 (6 bases). CDR3 size: 15 residues. V was trimmed by 2 bases and J by 4 bases, leaving 9 bases between them. The V gene's germline CDR1 is SEHNR and CDR2 FQNEAQ (reference sequence). The CDR3, as DNA: TGTGCCAGCAGCTTATCCCGGGGGGGGGCCAACGTCCTGACTTTC. Its translation: CASSLSRGGANVLTF.